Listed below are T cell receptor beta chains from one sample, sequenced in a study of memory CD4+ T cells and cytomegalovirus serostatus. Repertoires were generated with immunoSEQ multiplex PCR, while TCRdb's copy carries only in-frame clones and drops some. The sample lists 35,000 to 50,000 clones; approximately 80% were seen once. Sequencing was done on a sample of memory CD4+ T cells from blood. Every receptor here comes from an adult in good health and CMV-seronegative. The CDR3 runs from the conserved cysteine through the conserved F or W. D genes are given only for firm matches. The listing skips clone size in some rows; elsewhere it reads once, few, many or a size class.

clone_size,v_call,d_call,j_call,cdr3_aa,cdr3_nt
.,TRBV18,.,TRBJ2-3,CASSPGTGTDTQYF,TGTGCCAGCTCACCAGGGACCGGCACAGATACGCAGTATTTT
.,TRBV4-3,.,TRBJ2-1,CASSQEPVSSYNEQFF,TGCGCCAGCAGCCAAGAACCGGTCAGCTCCTACAATGAGCAGTTCTTC
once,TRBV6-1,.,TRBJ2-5,CASSRVGQLVDF,TGTGCCAGCTCTCGAGTCGGGCAGCTCGTGGACTTC
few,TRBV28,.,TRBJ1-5,CASKWVSNQPQHF,TGTGCCAGCAAGTGGGTGAGCAATCAGCCCCAGCATTTT
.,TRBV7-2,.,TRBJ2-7,CASSSVLGRDKAEQYF,TGTGCCAGCAGCTCCGTACTGGGCAGGGATAAGGCCGAGCAGTACTTC
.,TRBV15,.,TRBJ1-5,CATSSRGNQPQHF,TGTGCCACCAGTTCAAGAGGCAATCAGCCCCAGCATTTT
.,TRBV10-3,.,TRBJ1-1,CAIMASGVMNTEAFF,TGTGCCATCATGGCATCGGGGGTCATGAACACTGAAGCTTTCTTT
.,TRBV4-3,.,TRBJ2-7,CASSLSFGAGAYLSEQYF,TGCGCCAGCAGCCTAAGCTTTGGAGCAGGGGCTTACTTGAGCGAGCAGTACTTC
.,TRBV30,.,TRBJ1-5,CAWSVRGVRNQPQHF,TGTGCCTGGAGTGTACGGGGAGTTAGAAATCAGCCCCAGCATTTT
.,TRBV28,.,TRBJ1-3,CATRGVKRSGNTIYF,TGTGCCACCCGTGGTGTCAAAAGATCTGGAAACACCATATATTTT
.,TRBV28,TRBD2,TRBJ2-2,CASSLTGLAGGGELFF,TGTGCCAGCAGTTTAACGGGACTAGCGGGAGGAGGGGAGCTGTTTTTT
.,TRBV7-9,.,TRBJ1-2,CASSSHLGGYTF,TGTGCCAGCAGCTCTCATCTTGGTGGCTACACCTTC
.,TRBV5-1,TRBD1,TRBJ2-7,CASTRGTGGRSYEQYF,TGCGCCAGCACCCGGGGGACAGGGGGCCGATCCTACGAGCAGTACTTC
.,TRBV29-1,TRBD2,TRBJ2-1,CSVPPRGTSGRNEQFF,TGCAGCGTCCCGCCCCGTGGGACTAGCGGGAGAAATGAGCAGTTCTTC
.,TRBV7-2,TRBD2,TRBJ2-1,CASSLGGLAGHNEQFF,TGTGCCAGCAGCTTAGGGGGACTAGCGGGTCACAATGAGCAGTTCTTC
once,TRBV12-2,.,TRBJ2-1,CASRRRGDRSYNEQFF,TGTGCAAGTCGCCGCAGGGGCGATCGATCCTACAATGAGCAGTTCTTC
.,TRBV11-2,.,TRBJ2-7,CASSLDYLSYEQYF,TGTGCCAGCAGCTTAGACTACTTATCCTACGAGCAGTACTTC
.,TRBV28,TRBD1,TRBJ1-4,CASSFSTGANEKLFF,TGTGCCAGCAGTTTCTCGACAGGGGCTAATGAAAAACTGTTTTTT
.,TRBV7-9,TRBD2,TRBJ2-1,CASSFWGLAGGNEQFF,TGTGCCAGCAGCTTTTGGGGACTAGCGGGGGGGAATGAGCAGTTCTTC
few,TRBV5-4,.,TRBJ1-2,CASSLAESVRYGYTF,TGTGCCAGCAGCTTGGCCGAAAGTGTTCGGTATGGCTACACCTTC
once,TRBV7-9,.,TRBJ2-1,CASSSEGDYGNEQFF,TGTGCCAGCAGCTCCGAGGGGGATTACGGGAATGAGCAGTTCTTC
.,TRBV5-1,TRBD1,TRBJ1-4,CASSFTGGDEKLFF,TGCGCCAGCAGCTTTACAGGGGGGGATGAAAAACTGTTTTTT
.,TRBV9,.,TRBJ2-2,CASSQATIGELFF,TGTGCCAGCAGCCAAGCAACCATCGGGGAGCTGTTTTTT
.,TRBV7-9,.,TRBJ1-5,CASSSGRTGPNQPQHF,TGTGCCAGCAGTTCGGGGCGTACAGGCCCCAATCAGCCCCAGCATTTT
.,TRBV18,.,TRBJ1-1,CASSPLGPNTEAFF,TGTGCCAGCTCTCCTTTAGGACCGAACACTGAAGCTTTCTTT
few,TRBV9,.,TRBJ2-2,CASSVGGGGTGELFF,TGTGCCAGCAGCGTAGGAGGGGGAGGAACCGGGGAGCTGTTTTTT
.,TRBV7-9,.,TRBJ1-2,CASSRNTDRYTF,TGTGCCAGCAGCCGAAACACCGATCGCTACACCTTC
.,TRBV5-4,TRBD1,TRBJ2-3,CASSPRTGGDTQYF,TGTGCCAGCAGCCCCCGGACAGGGGGTGATACGCAGTATTTT
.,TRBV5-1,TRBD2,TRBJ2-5,CASRSTSGTSETQYF,TGCGCCAGCAGATCGACTAGCGGGACTTCAGAGACCCAGTACTTC
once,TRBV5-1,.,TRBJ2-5,CASSLGGGETQYF,TGCGCCAGCAGCTTGGGGGGCGGGGAGACCCAGTACTTC
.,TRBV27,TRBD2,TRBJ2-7,CASRHSGGGYEQYF,TGTGCCAGCCGTCACTCGGGGGGTGGGTACGAGCAGTACTTC
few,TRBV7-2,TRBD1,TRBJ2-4,CASSLDRAAKNIQYF,TGTGCCAGCAGCTTGGACAGGGCGGCCAAAAACATTCAGTACTTC
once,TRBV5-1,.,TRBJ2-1,CASSLSGVGSNEQFF,TGCGCCAGCAGCTTGAGTGGGGTTGGGTCCAATGAGCAGTTCTTC
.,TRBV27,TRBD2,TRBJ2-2,CASGESGTRLTRELFF,TGTGCCAGTGGGGAATCCGGGACTAGGTTAACCCGGGAGCTGTTTTTT
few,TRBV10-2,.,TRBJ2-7,CASSSLGGYEQYF,TGCGCCAGCTCCTCCCTAGGCGGCTACGAGCAGTACTTC
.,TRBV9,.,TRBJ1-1,CASSPSERMNTEAFF,TGTGCCAGCAGCCCCTCAGAGAGGATGAACACTGAAGCTTTCTTT
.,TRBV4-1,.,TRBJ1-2,CASSQDGQSSNYGYTF,TGCGCCAGCAGCCAAGACGGCCAGAGTTCTAACTATGGCTACACCTTC
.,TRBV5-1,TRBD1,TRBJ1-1,CASSRQGRNTEAFF,TGCGCCAGCAGCAGACAGGGGCGGAACACTGAAGCTTTCTTT
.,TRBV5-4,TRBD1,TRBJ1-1,CASSPKPRGENTEAFF,TGTGCCAGCAGCCCTAAACCCAGGGGGGAGAACACTGAAGCTTTCTTT
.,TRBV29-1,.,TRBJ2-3,CSVVWALGTDTQYF,TGCAGCGTGGTCTGGGCGTTGGGCACAGATACGCAGTATTTT
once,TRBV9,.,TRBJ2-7,CASSVDGTAYEQYF,TGTGCCAGCAGCGTAGACGGAACAGCCTACGAGCAGTACTTC
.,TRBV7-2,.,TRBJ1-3,CASSSDISGNTIYF,TGTGCCAGCAGCTCAGACATCTCTGGAAACACCATATATTTT
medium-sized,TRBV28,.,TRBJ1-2,CASSPGQLRNYGYTF,TGTGCCAGCAGCCCAGGACAGCTTCGTAACTATGGCTACACCTTC
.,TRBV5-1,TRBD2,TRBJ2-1,CASNPSGRTINEQFF,TGCGCCAGCAACCCCAGCGGGAGAACGATAAATGAGCAGTTCTTC
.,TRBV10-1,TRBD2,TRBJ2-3,CASSGTLAGPQYF,TGCGCCAGCAGTGGGACCCTAGCGGGCCCGCAGTATTTT
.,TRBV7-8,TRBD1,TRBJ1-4,CASSAGGFEEKLFF,TGTGCCAGCAGCGCAGGGGGATTTGAAGAAAAACTGTTTTTT
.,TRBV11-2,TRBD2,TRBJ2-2,CASSLTSIRGELFF,TGTGCCAGCAGCTTGACTAGCATTAGAGGGGAGCTGTTTTTT
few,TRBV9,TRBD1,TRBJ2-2,CASSADRGTGELFF,TGTGCCAGCAGCGCGGACAGGGGGACCGGGGAGCTGTTTTTT
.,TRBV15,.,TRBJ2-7,CATSRDKVERASSYEQYF,TGTGCCACCAGCAGAGATAAAGTGGAGCGGGCCTCCTCCTACGAGCAGTACTTC
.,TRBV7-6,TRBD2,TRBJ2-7,CASSLGLANEQYF,TGTGCCAGCAGCCTCGGACTAGCGAACGAGCAGTACTTC
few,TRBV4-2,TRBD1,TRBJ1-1,CASTRDRGFMNTEAFF,TGTGCCAGCACAAGGGACAGGGGGTTCATGAACACTGAAGCTTTCTTT
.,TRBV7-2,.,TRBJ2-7,CASSLGTQGEQYF,TGTGCCAGCAGCTTGGGGACACAAGGGGAGCAGTACTTC
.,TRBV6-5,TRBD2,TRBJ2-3,CASRNSGLAGDTQYF,TGTGCCAGCAGAAACTCGGGACTAGCGGGAGATACGCAGTATTTT
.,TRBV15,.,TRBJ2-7,CATSRDRGYEQYF,TGTGCCACCAGCAGAGACCGGGGCTACGAGCAGTACTTC
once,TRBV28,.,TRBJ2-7,CASGYYEQYF,TGTGCCAGCGGTTACTACGAGCAGTACTTC
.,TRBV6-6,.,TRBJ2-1,CASTIYNEQFF,TGTGCCAGCACCATCTACAATGAGCAGTTCTTC
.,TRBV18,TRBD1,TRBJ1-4,CASSPDRGNEKLFF,TGTGCCAGCTCCCCGGACAGGGGGAATGAAAAACTGTTTTTT
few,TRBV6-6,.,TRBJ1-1,CAIRPSLDVAEAFF,TGTGCCATACGGCCCTCCCTGGATGTCGCTGAAGCTTTCTTT